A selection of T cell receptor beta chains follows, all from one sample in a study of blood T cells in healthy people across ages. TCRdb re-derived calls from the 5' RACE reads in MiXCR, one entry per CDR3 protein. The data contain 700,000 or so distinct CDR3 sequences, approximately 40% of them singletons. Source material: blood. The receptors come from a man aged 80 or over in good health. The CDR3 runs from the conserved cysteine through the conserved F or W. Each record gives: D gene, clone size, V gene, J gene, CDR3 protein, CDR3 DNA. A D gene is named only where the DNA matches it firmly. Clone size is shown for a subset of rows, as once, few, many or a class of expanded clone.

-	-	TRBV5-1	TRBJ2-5	CASSFNGVQETQYF	TGCGCCAGCAGCTTCAACGGGGTCCAAGAGACCCAGTACTTC
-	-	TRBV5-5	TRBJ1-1	CASSLGARGLQAEAFF	TGTGCCAGCAGCTTGGGTGCCCGGGGGCTTCAGGCTGAAGCTTTCTTT
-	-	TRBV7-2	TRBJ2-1	CASRGCEHNEQFF	TGTGCCAGCAGGGGGTGCGAACACAATGAGCAGTTCTTC
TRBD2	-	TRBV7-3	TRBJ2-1	CASSLQAGVNGQFF	TGTGCCAGCAGCTTACAAGCGGGGGTGAATGGGCAGTTCTTC
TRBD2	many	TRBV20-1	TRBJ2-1	CSARVPSGRFIDEQFF	TGCAGTGCTAGAGTTCCTAGCGGGAGGTTCATCGATGAGCAGTTCTTC
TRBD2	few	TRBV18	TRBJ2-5	CASSPLAAGETQYF	TGTGCCAGCTCACCTCTAGCGGCGGGGGAGACCCAGTACTTC
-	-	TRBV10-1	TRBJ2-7	CASSGGSPYNEQYF	TGCGCCAGCAGTGGAGGGAGCCCTTACAATGAGCAGTACTTC
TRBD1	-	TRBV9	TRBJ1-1	CASSVGQGATAEAFF	TGTGCCAGCAGCGTAGGTCAGGGGGCGACGGCTGAAGCTTTCTTT
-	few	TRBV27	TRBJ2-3	CASSLREAGDTQYF	TGTGCCAGCAGTTTACGGGAAGCGGGAGATACGCAGTATTTT
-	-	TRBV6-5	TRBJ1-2	CASSNTWDNPSSDGYTF	TGTGCCAGCAGTAACACTTGGGACAACCCGAGTTCAGATGGCTACACCTTC
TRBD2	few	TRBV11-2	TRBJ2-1	CASSLAGGIGEQFF	TGTGCCAGCAGCTTAGCGGGAGGGATCGGTGAGCAGTTCTTC
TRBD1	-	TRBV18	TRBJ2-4	CASSTDRAGAKNIQYF	TGTGCCAGCTCAACTGACAGGGCTGGTGCCAAAAACATTCAGTACTTC
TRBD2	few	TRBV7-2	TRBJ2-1	CATGEGTYNEQFF	TGTGCCACCGGGGAGGGGACGTACAATGAGCAGTTCTTC
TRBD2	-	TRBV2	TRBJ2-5	CASSERPPGLAPQETQYF	TGTGCCAGCAGTGAAAGGCCCCCGGGACTAGCGCCTCAAGAGACCCAGTACTTC
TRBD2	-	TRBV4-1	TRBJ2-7	CASSQGLSGGYEQYF	TGCGCCAGCAGCCAAGGGTTGAGCGGGGGTTACGAGCAGTACTTC
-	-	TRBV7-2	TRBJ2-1	CASSAHGPLDDYNEQFF	TGTGCCAGCAGCGCCCATGGTCCTCTTGATGACTACAATGAGCAGTTCTTC
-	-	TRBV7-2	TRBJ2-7	CASSLGGQTSYEQYF	TGTGCCAGCAGCTTAGGAGGTCAGACATCCTACGAGCAGTACTTC
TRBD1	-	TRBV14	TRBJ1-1	CASSQPRQGARAFF	TGTGCCAGCAGCCAACCCCGACAGGGGGCGAGAGCTTTCTTT
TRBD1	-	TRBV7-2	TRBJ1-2	CASSRDRADGYTF	TGTGCCAGCAGCAGGGACAGGGCTGATGGCTACACCTTC
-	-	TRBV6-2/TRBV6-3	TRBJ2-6	CASRHSDRAGANVLTF	TGTGCCAGCAGACACTCGGACAGAGCTGGGGCCAACGTCCTGACTTTC
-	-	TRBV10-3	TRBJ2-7	CAISWDSPDERYF	TGTGCCATCAGTTGGGACTCCCCTGACGAGCGGTACTTC
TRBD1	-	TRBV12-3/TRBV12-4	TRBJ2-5	CASSRTGRGETQYF	TGTGCCAGCAGTCGGACAGGGCGGGGAGAGACCCAGTACTTC
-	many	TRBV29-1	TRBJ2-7	CSVSLGQPYEQYF	TGCAGCGTCTCATTGGGACAACCCTACGAGCAGTACTTC
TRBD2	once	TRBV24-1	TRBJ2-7	CATSAGGVYNEQYF	TGTGCCACCTCAGCGGGAGGCGTTTACAATGAGCAGTACTTC
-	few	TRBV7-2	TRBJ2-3	CASRTPPSDTQYF	TGTGCCAGCAGAACCCCCCCGTCAGATACGCAGTATTTT
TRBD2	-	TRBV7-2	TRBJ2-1	CASSLVAGASSYNEQFF	TGTGCCAGCAGCTTAGTGGCGGGAGCTAGCTCCTACAATGAGCAGTTCTTC
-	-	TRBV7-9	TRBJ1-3	CASSLVPSSGNTIYF	TGTGCCAGCAGCTTAGTCCCGTCCTCTGGAAACACCATATATTTT
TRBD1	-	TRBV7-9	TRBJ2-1	CASSLAGTGLNEQFF	TGTGCCAGCAGCTTAGCAGGGACAGGTCTCAATGAGCAGTTCTTC
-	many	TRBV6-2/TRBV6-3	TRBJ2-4	CASSVSTEQYF	TGTGCCAGCAGTGTCTCTACGGAGCAGTACTTC
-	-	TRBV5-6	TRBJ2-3	CASSVTAYTDTQYF	TGTGCCAGCAGCGTGACAGCGTACACAGATACGCAGTATTTT
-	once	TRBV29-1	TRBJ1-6	CSVVGTDGRLHF	TGCAGCGTTGTAGGGACGGACGGGCGCCTCCACTTT
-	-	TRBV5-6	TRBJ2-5	CAGSLAETQYF	TGTGCCGGCAGCTTGGCAGAGACCCAGTACTTC
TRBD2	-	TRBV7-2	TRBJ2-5	CASSSSGGAGTQYF	TGTGCCAGCAGCTCTAGCGGGGGGGCGGGGACCCAGTACTTC
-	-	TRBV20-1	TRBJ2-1	CSAPTISETYNEQFF	TGCAGTGCTCCGACGATTAGCGAGACCTACAATGAGCAGTTCTTC
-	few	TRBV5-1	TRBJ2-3	CASSYGAPDTQYF	TGCGCCAGCAGCTATGGGGCCCCAGATACGCAGTATTTT
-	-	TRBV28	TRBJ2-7	CASSFRLKEAYEQYF	TGTGCCAGCAGTTTTCGGCTGAAGGAAGCCTACGAGCAGTACTTC
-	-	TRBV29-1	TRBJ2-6	CSVAETVRANVLTF	TGCAGCGTTGCTGAGACGGTGCGGGCCAACGTCCTGACTTTC
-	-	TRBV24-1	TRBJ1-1	CATQLEKKAFF	TGTGCCACCCAATTGGAGAAGAAGGCTTTCTTT
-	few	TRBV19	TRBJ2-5	CASSKVRVQRDQETQYF	TGTGCCAGTAGTAAGGTTCGAGTACAGCGAGATCAAGAGACCCAGTACTTC